The rows below give T cell receptor beta chains drawn from one sample of a study of tumor-infiltrating lymphocytes in primary liver carcinoma. Using its own MiXCR run on the multiplex PCR reads, TCRdb lists one record per CDR3 protein. The sample lists about 43,000 distinct CDR3 sequences, approximately 70% occurring once. Source material: liver tumor tissue from sampling region 2. Receptors were obtained from a middle-aged man with primary liver carcinoma and hepatitis B virus infection. The CDR3 runs from the conserved cysteine through the conserved F or W. The order of the fields is D gene, CDR3 length, clone size, V gene, J gene, CDR3 protein, CDR3 DNA. D genes are given only for firm matches. A clone size is listed for some rows: how often the clone was seen (once, few, many), or a class if it is expanded.

NA	13	NA	TRBV11-3	TRBJ1-1	CVSSSTVNTEAFF	TGTGTCAGCAGCTCAACAGTCAACACTGAAGCTTTCTTT
NA	12	many	TRBV5-1	TRBJ1-2	CASSSGDYGYTF	TGCGCCAGCAGCTCAGGGGACTATGGCTACACCTTC
NA	14	NA	TRBV11-2	TRBJ2-7	CASSSNRSSHERYF	TGTGCCAGCAGCTCTAACAGGAGCTCCCACGAGCGGTACTTC
NA	12	NA	TRBV11-3	TRBJ2-1	CASCLNADEQFF	TGTGCCAGCTGCCTAAATGCCGATGAGCAGTTCTTC
NA	15	NA	TRBV11-2	TRBJ2-4	CAGTASAVAKYIQYF	TGTGCCGGCACCGCCTCGGCGGTAGCCAAATACATTCAGTACTTC
NA	13	NA	TRBV5-8	TRBJ1-5	CASGSAGHQPQHF	TGTGCCAGCGGCTCGGCAGGGCACCAGCCCCAGCATTTT
NA	17	NA	TRBV11-1	TRBJ2-4	CASSFPVTRETKNIQYF	TGTGCCAGCAGCTTTCCCGTGACTAGAGAGACCAAAAACATTCAATACTTC
NA	13	NA	TRBV11-1	TRBJ1-6	CASSRTLVSPLYF	TGTGCCAGTAGCCGGACATTGGTTTCACCCCTCTACTTT
NA	14	NA	TRBV6-4	TRBJ2-3	CTSSDSSGTDTQYF	TGTACCAGTAGTGACTCGAGCGGGACAGATACGCAGTATTTT
TRBD2	15	NA	TRBV29-1	TRBJ2-1	CSASKRGGRASEQFF	TGCAGTGCTTCAAAGAGGGGCGGGAGGGCTAGTGAGCAGTTCTTC
TRBD2	17	few	TRBV11-1	TRBJ2-4	CASSFPGTNGTKNIRYF	TGTGCCAGCAGCTTTCCCGGGACTAACGGGACTAAAAACATTCGGTACTTC
NA	15	few	TRBV6-2/TRBV6-3	TRBJ2-1	CVSSYGTIMGKEQFF	TGTGTCAGCAGTTATGGAACCATCATGGGCAAGGAGCAGTTCTTC
NA	14	NA	TRBV20-1	TRBJ1-3	CSAVWGPSGNTIYF	TGCAGTGCTGTGTGGGGACCCTCTGGAAACACCATATATTTT
NA	14	NA	TRBV4-3	TRBJ2-3	CASSLDHDTDTQYF	TGCGCCAGCAGCCTGGATCACGACACAGATACGCAGTATTTT
NA	13	once	TRBV30	TRBJ2-1	CAWRLSGNNEQFF	TGTGCCTGGAGACTCAGTGGGAACAATGAGCAGTTCTTC
NA	14	NA	TRBV7-8	TRBJ1-4	CANSSYGVGEKLFF	TGCGCCAACAGCTCCTACGGAGTGGGAGAAAAACTGTTTTTT
TRBD1	15	NA	TRBV29-1	TRBJ2-5	CSIEADRGRAGTQYF	TGCAGCATTGAAGCGGATAGGGGGCGAGCAGGGACCCAGTACTTC
NA	16	NA	TRBV29-1	TRBJ2-7	CSAMTSGSGTPYEQYF	TGCAGCGCCATGACATCTGGGTCCGGCACTCCTTACGAGCAATACTTC
NA	13	NA	TRBV4-3	TRBJ2-7	CASSYDRGEQQYF	TGCGCCAGCAGCTACGACAGAGGGGAGCAGCAGTATTTC
NA	16	NA	TRBV7-9	TRBJ2-2	CASSYAQRAFIEELFF	TGTGCCAGCAGCTATGCGCAAAGGGCCTTTATCGAGGAGCTGTTTTTC
TRBD2	16	NA	TRBV29-1	TRBJ2-4	CSAGTRGTLVKNIQYF	TGCAGCGCCGGGACTAGAGGAACCCTAGTCAAAAACATTCAGTACTTC
NA	14	many	TRBV7-2	TRBJ2-7	CASSLSSSVYEQYF	TGTGCCAGCAGCTTATCAAGTTCCGTCTACGAGCAGTACTTC
NA	13	NA	TRBV5-4	TRBJ1-2	CASSARGGLCYTF	TGTGCCAGCAGCGCCCGGGGGGGCCTGTGCTACACCTTC
NA	14	large	TRBV6-2/TRBV6-3	TRBJ1-1	CASRRGGMNTEAFF	TGTGCCAGTCGGCGAGGGGGGATGAACACTGAAGCTTTCTTT
NA	12	NA	TRBV3-1	TRBJ2-3	CTSSQVGDTQYF	TGTACCAGCAGCCAAGTCGGAGATACGCAGTATTTT
TRBD1	14	NA	TRBV5-1	TRBJ1-1	CASRAQGLNTGAFF	TGCGCCAGCAGGGCACAGGGGTTGAACACTGGAGCTTTCTTT
TRBD2	16	many	TRBV7-9	TRBJ2-3	CASSLLAGGTTDTQYF	TGTGCCAGCAGCTTACTAGCGGGAGGGACCACAGATACGCAGTATTTT
NA	14	once	TRBV11-3	TRBJ2-1	CASSLCVSNNGLFF	TGTGCCAGCAGCTTATGTGTCTCGAACAATGGGCTGTTCTTC
TRBD2	14	NA	TRBV20-1	TRBJ2-7	CNARTLAGGREQYF	TGCAATGCTAGGACCTTAGCGGGAGGGCGCGAGCAGTACTTC
TRBD1	16	NA	TRBV12-3/TRBV12-4	TRBJ1-5	CANSFTPLTGDQPQHF	TGTGCCAACAGTTTCACTCCCCTAACAGGGGATCAGCCCCAACATTTT
TRBD2	15	NA	TRBV10-3	TRBJ2-7	CAISYVTSDSYEQHF	TGTGCCATCAGCTACGTTACTAGCGACTCCTACGAGCAGCACTTC
TRBD2	17	once	TRBV4-1	TRBJ2-1	CASSQDHPSGPYNEQFF	TGCGCCAGCAGCCAAGATCACCCTAGCGGTCCCTACAATGAGCAGTTCTTC
TRBD1	21	NA	TRBV11-2	TRBJ2-6	CASSMGGDRGISLTGANVLTF	TGCGCCAGCAGCATGGGGGGAGACAGGGGCATTTCCCTCACTGGGGCCAACGTCCTGACCTTC
NA	10	NA	TRBV12-3/TRBV12-4	TRBJ2-1	CASFNGKQFF	TGCGCCAGCTTTAATGGGAAACAGTTCTTC
NA	13	NA	TRBV6-6	TRBJ1-1	CSSSTGRTTEAFF	TGCTCCAGCAGCACAGGGAGGACTACTGAAGCTTTCTTT
NA	15	NA	TRBV11-2	TRBJ2-6	CASQRPRSGANSLTF	TGTGCCTCCCAGCGGCCGCGCTCTGGGGCCAACTCCCTGACTTTC
NA	17	NA	TRBV11-2	TRBJ2-2	CARNLDHRGRDTGELFF	TGTGCCAGGAACTTAGATCATCGGGGTAGGGACACCGGGGAGCTGTTCTTT
NA	11	once	TRBV11-2	TRBJ2-1	CASSLDGEQFF	TGTGCCAGTAGCCTTGACGGGGAGCAGTTCTTC
TRBD2	17	NA	TRBV12-3/TRBV12-4	TRBJ2-2	CASSFRGSGGNTGELLF	TGTGCCAGCAGTTTCCGGGGTAGCGGGGGGAACACCGGGGAACTGCTTTTT
NA	13	NA	TRBV11-3	TRBJ1-1	CASSLTVNTEALF	TGTGCCAGCAGCTTAACAGTTAACACTGAAGCCCTCTTT
NA	19	once	TRBV11-1	TRBJ2-3	CASSSGVSSVGARTDTQYF	TGTGCCAGCAGCTCTGGGGTAAGCTCTGTAGGAGCCCGCACGGATACGCAGTATTTT
TRBD1	15	NA	TRBV5-6	TRBJ1-2	CASSSRWQGGGGYTF	TGTGCCAGCAGTTCCCGGTGGCAGGGGGGCGGAGGCTACACCTTC
TRBD1	15	few	TRBV19	TRBJ2-1	CASSIFRTGGNEQLF	TGTGCCAGTAGTATATTTCGGACAGGGGGCAATGAGCAGCTCTTC
NA	16	NA	TRBV21-1	TRBJ2-5	CPNSKADEVALETQYF	TGTCCCAACAGCAAAGCTGATGAGGTAGCGCTAGAGACCCAGTACTTC
NA	13	NA	TRBV5-1	TRBJ1-2	CASSLLPDYGCTF	TGCGCCAGCAGCTTGCTGCCGGACTATGGCTGCACCTTC
NA	16	NA	TRBV7-8	TRBJ2-5	CASSLVTTGIQETQYF	TGTGCCAGCAGCTTGGTAACGACAGGCATACAGGAGACCCAGTACTTC
NA	17	many	TRBV7-2	TRBJ2-1	CASSLALGGSSYNEQFF	TGTGCCAGCAGCTTAGCGCTGGGCGGTAGCTCCTACAATGAGCAGTTCTTC
TRBD1	15	many	TRBV4-3	TRBJ2-7	CASSQQLGQGYEQYF	TGCGCCAGCAGCCAACAACTGGGACAGGGGTACGAGCAGTACTTC
NA	13	NA	TRBV7-9	TRBJ2-7	CASSSENSYELYF	TGTGCCAGCAGCTCTGAGAACTCCTATGAGCTGTACTTC
NA	13	NA	TRBV5-4	TRBJ2-3	CDGSFAPGDTQYF	TGTGACGGCAGCTTTGCCCCAGGAGATACGCAGTATTTT
NA	12	medium-sized	TRBV6-2/TRBV6-3	TRBJ2-5	CASSNSQETQYF	TGTGCCAGCAGCAACAGCCAAGAGACCCAGTACTTC
NA	12	many	TRBV7-8	TRBJ1-2	CASSFLGFGYTF	TGTGCCAGCAGCTTCCTCGGGTTTGGCTACACCTTC
TRBD2	16	NA	TRBV11-2	TRBJ2-3	CASSREPGRVGNTQFF	TGTGCCAGCAGCCGGGAACCTGGGAGGGTCGGAAATACGCAGTTTTTT
NA	12	few	TRBV6-6	TRBJ2-3	CASSPDSILLYF	TGTGCCAGCAGTCCGGACTCAATTCTGCTGTATTTT
TRBD2	14	NA	TRBV6-5	TRBJ2-7	CAISSSGNLVEQYF	TGTGCCATCAGTTCAAGCGGGAACCTCGTCGAGCAGTATTTC